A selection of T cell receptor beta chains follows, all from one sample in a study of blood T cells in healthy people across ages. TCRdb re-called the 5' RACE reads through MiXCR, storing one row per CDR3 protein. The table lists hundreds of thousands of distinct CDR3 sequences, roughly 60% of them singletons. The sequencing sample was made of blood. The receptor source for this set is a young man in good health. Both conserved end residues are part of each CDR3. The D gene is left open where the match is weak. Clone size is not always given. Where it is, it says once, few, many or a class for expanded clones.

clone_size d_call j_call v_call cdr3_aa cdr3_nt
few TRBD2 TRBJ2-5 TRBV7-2 CASRPTLAGGETQYF TGTGCCAGCAGACCTACACTAGCGGGAGGGGAGACCCAGTACTTC
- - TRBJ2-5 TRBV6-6 CASSSRPSQETQYF TGTGCCAGCAGTTCCCGACCCTCCCAAGAGACCCAGTACTTC
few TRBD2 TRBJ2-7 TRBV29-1 CSVATSGSYEQYF TGCAGCGTTGCAACTAGCGGGAGTTACGAGCAGTACTTC
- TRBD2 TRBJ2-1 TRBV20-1 CSARDSASGRGQFF TGCAGTGCTAGAGACAGCGCTAGCGGGAGAGGGCAGTTCTTC
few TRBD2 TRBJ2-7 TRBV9 CASSVEGAGVYEQYF TGTGCCAGCAGCGTAGAGGGAGCGGGAGTTTACGAGCAGTACTTC
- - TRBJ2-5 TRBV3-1 CASSPTGKETQYF TGTGCCAGCAGCCCGACTGGTAAAGAGACCCAGTACTTC
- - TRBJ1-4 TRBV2 CASSEVKLFF TGTGCCAGCAGTGAAGTAAAACTGTTTTTT
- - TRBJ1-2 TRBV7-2 CASSPDLTPSGYTF TGTGCCAGCAGCCCAGACTTAACACCCAGTGGCTACACCTTC
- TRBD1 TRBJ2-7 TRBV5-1 CASRIRGTADEQYF TGCGCCAGCAGGATAAGGGGGACAGCCGACGAGCAGTACTTC
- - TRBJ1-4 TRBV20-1 CSAPNEGEKLFF TGCAGTGCACCCAATGAGGGCGAAAAACTGTTTTTT
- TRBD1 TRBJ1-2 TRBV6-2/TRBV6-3 CATLDSGTGVDGYTF TGTGCCACTCTTGACTCCGGGACAGGGGTCGATGGCTACACCTTC
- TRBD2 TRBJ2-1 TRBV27 CASSLSISSGGTHNEQFF TGTGCCAGCAGTTTATCGATATCCAGCGGGGGGACTCACAATGAGCAGTTCTTC
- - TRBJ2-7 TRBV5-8 CASSLELGGYEQYF TGTGCCAGCAGCTTGGAATTAGGGGGTTACGAGCAGTACTTC
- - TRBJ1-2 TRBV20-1 CSARGFQDYGYTF TGCAGTGCTAGGGGCTTCCAGGACTATGGCTACACCTTC
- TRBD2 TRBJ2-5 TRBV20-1 CSARRENQETQYF TGCAGTGCCCGGCGGGAGAACCAAGAGACCCAGTACTTC
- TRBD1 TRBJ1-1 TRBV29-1 CSVQPIDRGVTEAFF TGCAGCGTTCAACCAATAGACAGGGGAGTCACTGAAGCTTTCTTT
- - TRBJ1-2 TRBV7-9 CASTILGTANYGYTF TGTGCCAGCACCATATTGGGGACTGCTAACTATGGCTACACCTTC
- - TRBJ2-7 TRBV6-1 CASSEKRSRAYSYEQYF TGTGCCAGCAGTGAAAAACGGTCCCGGGCTTACTCCTACGAGCAGTACTTC
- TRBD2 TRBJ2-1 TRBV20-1 CSARGTTSGNEQFF TGCAGTGCTAGAGGCACCACTAGCGGCAATGAGCAGTTCTTC
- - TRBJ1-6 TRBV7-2 CASSLALPSPLHF TGTGCCAGCAGCTTAGCCCTACCTTCACCCCTCCACTTT
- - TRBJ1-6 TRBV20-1 CSAVSSYNSPLHF TGCAGTGCTGTTAGCTCCTATAATTCACCCCTCCACTTT
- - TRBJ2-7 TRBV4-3 CASSQEPGPMALYEQYF TGCGCCAGCAGCCAAGAGCCGGGGCCTATGGCCCTCTACGAGCAGTACTTC
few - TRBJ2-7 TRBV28 CASKGELEQYF TGTGCCAGCAAGGGGGAATTGGAGCAGTACTTC
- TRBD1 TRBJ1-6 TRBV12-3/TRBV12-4 CASSYGTGWNSPLHF TGTGCCAGCAGTTACGGGACAGGGTGGAATTCACCCCTCCACTTT
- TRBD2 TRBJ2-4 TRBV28 CASRPSGPFKNIQYF TGTGCCAGCAGACCTAGCGGACCGTTCAAAAACATTCAGTACTTC
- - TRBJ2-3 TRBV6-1 CASRTFSIVQYF TGTGCCAGCAGGACCTTTTCGATCGTGCAGTATTTT
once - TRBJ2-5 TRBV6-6 CVSSPPLGASAEQYF TGTGTCAGCAGTCCACCCCTTGGGGCCAGCGCTGAGCAGTACTTC
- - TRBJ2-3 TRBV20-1 CSANIGSSTDTQYF TGCAGTGCTAACATTGGCTCCTCCACAGATACGCAGTATTTT
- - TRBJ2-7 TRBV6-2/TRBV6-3 CASSYPNTQGKPYF TGTGCCAGCAGTTACCCCAATACCCAGGGGAAGCCGTACTTC
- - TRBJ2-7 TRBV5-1 CARSLRASRTTPDEQYF TGCGCCAGAAGCTTGCGGGCTAGCCGTACCACACCAGACGAGCAGTACTTC
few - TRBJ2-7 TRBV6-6 CASSGDRSQQFDEQYF TGTGCCAGCAGTGGGGACCGTTCCCAACAGTTCGACGAGCAGTACTTC
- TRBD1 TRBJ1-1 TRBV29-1 CSVEAGQGGMNTEAFF TGCAGCGTTGAGGCTGGACAGGGAGGTATGAACACTGAAGCTTTCTTT